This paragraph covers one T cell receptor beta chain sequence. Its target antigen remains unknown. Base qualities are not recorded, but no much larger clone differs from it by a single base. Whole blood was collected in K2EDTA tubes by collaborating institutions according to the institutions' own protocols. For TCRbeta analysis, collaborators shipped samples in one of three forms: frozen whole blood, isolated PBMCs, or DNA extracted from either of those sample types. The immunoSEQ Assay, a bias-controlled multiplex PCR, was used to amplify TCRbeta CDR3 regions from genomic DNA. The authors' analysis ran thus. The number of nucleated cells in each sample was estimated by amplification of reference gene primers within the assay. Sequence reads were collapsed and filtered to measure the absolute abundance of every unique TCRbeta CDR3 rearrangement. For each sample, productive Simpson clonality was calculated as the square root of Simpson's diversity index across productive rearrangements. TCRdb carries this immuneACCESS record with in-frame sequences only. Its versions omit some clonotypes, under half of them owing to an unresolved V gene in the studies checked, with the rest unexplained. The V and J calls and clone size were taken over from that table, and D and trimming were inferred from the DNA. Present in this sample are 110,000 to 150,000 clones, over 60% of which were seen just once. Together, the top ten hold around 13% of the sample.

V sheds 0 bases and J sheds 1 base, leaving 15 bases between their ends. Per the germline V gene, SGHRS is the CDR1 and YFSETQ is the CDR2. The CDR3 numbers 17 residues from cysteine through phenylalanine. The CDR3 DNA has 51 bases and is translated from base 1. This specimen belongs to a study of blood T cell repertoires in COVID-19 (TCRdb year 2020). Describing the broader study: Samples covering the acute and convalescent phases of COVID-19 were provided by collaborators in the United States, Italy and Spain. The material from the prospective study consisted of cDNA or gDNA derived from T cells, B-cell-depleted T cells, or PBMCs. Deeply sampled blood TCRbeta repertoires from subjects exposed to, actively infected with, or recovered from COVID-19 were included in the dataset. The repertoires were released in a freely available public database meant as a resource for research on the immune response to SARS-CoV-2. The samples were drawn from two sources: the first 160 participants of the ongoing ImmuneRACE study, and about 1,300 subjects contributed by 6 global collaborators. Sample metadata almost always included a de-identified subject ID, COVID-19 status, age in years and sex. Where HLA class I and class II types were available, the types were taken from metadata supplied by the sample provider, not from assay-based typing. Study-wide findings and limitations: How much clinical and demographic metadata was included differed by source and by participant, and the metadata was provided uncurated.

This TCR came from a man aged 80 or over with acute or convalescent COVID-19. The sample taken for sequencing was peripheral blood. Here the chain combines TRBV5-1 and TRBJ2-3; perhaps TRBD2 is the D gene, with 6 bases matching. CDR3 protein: CASSLGYLGGGTDTQYF. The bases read TGCGCCAGCAGCTTGGGCTACTTGGGGGGTGGCACAGATACGCAGTATTTT.